These 19 T cell receptor beta chains were sequenced from one sample in a study of T cell changes during pregnancy in multiple sclerosis. TCRdb's copy holds only in-frame clones and misses some; the assay was immunoSEQ multiplex PCR. The sample holds 30,000 to 40,000 clones; over 85% are singletons and the top ten take roughly 4%. Sequenced here: CD8+ T cells from peripheral blood mononuclear cells, sampled in the third trimester of pregnancy. These receptors originate from a female donor with multiple sclerosis, enrolled in a pregnancy study.

Within the sample, this clone is medium-sized. The V and J genes are TRBV21-1 and TRBJ2-5; TRBD1 is the table's D call and was not checked against the DNA. TRBV21-1 is assigned pseudogene status. CDR3 length: 15 amino acids. CDR3 nucleotides: TGTGCCAGCAATATAAGGACAGAACATCGAGAGACCCAGTACTTC. The encoded protein is CASNIRTEHRETQYF.

The V gene is TRBV9, the J gene TRBJ1-2, with a weak D call TRBD1 (6 bases). The V end was cut by 4 bases, the J end by 5 bases, with 12 bases between. This CDR3 comprises 13 residues. Germline CDR1 SGDLS, CDR2 YYNGEE. Here the CDR3 DNA reads TGTGCCAGCAGCACAGGGCCAGTTTATGGCTACACCTTC. Translated: CASSTGPVYGYTF. Together with reference TRBV9 and TRBJ1-2, the CDR3 gives the full variable domain: DSGVTQTPKHLITATGQRVTLRCSPRSGDLSVYWYQQSLDQGLQFLIQYYNGEERAKGNILERFSAQQFPDLHSELNLSSLELGDSALYFCASSTGPVYGYTFGSGTRLTVV.

This clone appeared once. The chain joins TRBV6-5 to TRBJ1-1, with D hard to call. This CDR3 has 11 amino acids. V was clipped by 4 bases and J by 10 bases, with 10 bases between them. Germline V CDR1 and CDR2: MNHEY, SVGAGI. Written as DNA, the CDR3 is TGTGCCAGCAGTTCCGAGAGCGCAGCTTTCTTT. Residues: CASSSESAAFF.

This chain links TRBV4-3 with TRBJ2-1; TRBD2 aligns across 10 bases. V lost 4 bases, J lost 2 bases, and 8 bases stayed unmatched. CDR3 length: 17 amino acids. Germline CDR1 and CDR2: LGHNA and YSLEER. Here the CDR3 reads CASSLIRGLAAYNEQFF. The CDR3 coding sequence is TGCGCCAGCAGCCTAATCCGAGGACTAGCGGCCTACAATGAGCAGTTCTTC.

The sample holds a few counts of this clone. The genes are TRBV6-6 and TRBJ1-1; D might be TRBD1 (6 bases). Germline V CDR1 and CDR2: MNHNY, SVGAGI (reference sequence). The CDR3 is 11 residues long. Trimming cost V 6 bases and J 6 bases, with 8 bases left between them. The CDR3 loop reads CASSAGAEAFF. CDR3 sequence (DNA): TGTGCCAGCAGCGCAGGGGCTGAAGCTTTCTTT.

V and J are TRBV7-2 and TRBJ2-3; D is uncertain. From germline, CDR1 is SGHTA and CDR2 FQGNSA. Trimming pared 4 bases from V and 6 bases from J, leaving 5 bases between. CDR3 length: 11 amino acids. This CDR3 reads CASSYTDTQYF. The CDR3 nucleotides read TGTGCCAGCAGCTACACGGATACGCAGTATTTT.

This chain connects TRBV9 to TRBJ2-1; weak D call: TRBD2 (7 bases). Germline V gives CDR1 SGDLS, CDR2 YYNGEE. V dropped 4 bases and J dropped 10 bases, with 21 bases sitting between them. The CDR3 runs to 15 residues. DNA of the CDR3: TGTGCCAGCAGCCAGGGAGGGGGGGGATCCTTGGAGCAGTTCTTC. This gives the protein CASSQGGGGSLEQFF.

This sequence joins TRBV2 and TRBJ2-7; TRBD1 is a possible D gene (7 bases). The germline V gene encodes CDR1 SNHLY and CDR2 FYNNEI. V was clipped by 6 bases and J by 6 bases, with 15 bases between them. There are 13 residues in the CDR3. CDR3 sequence (DNA): TGTGCCAGCAGGGGGGGACAGTTCGGCGAGCAGTACTTC. It specifies CASRGGQFGEQYF.

The genes are TRBV9 and TRBJ2-1, with 13 bases that match TRBD2. Germline trimming cut 0 bases from V and 0 bases from J; bases unmatched to any gene: 9. Germline values: CDR1 SGDLS, CDR2 YYNGEE. The CDR3 covers 20 residues. In DNA form, the CDR3 reads TGTGCCAGCAGCGTAGGGTGGGGACTAGCGGGGTTAAACTCCTACAATGAGCAGTTCTTC. Translation: CASSVGWGLAGLNSYNEQFF.

The gene calls are TRBV7-8 and TRBJ1-4; maybe TRBD1 (5 bases). Trimming removed 2 bases from V and 8 bases from J, with 12 bases in between. The V gene's germline CDR1 is SGHVS and CDR2 FQNEAQ. This CDR3 has 14 amino acids. CDR3 region: CASSLYRAGEKLFF. For the CDR3, the DNA is TGTGCCAGCAGCTTATACAGAGCAGGGGAAAAACTGTTTTTT.

This clone was seen more than once but under ten times. The chain carries TRBV19 and TRBJ1-2, with no clear D. CDR1 and CDR2 from the germline V gene are LNHDA and SQIVND (reference sequence). V was cut by 2 bases and J by 6 bases, with 13 bases left in between. The CDR3 covers 14 residues. In DNA, the CDR3 is TGTGCCAGTAGTATACTTCGGGGTTTCGATGGCTACACCTTC. Protein product: CASSILRGFDGYTF.

The rearrangement joins TRBV5-6 to TRBJ1-2; D call uncertain. Trimming took 3 bases from V and 0 from J, leaving 15 bases between them. CDR3 length: 16 residues. The germline V gene encodes CDR1 SGHDT and CDR2 YYEEEE. CDR3 sequence: CASSSARLHPNYGYTF. Written as DNA, the CDR3 is TGTGCCAGCAGCTCAGCACGACTACACCCTAACTATGGCTACACCTTC. The full variable domain, rest sourced from reference TRBV5-6 and TRBJ1-2, is DAGVTQSPTHLIKTRGQQVTLRCSPKSGHDTVSWYQQALGQGPQFIFQYYEEEERQRGNFPDRFSGHQFPNYSSELNVNALLLGDSALYLCASSSARLHPNYGYTFGSGTRLTVV.

This rearrangement joins TRBV7-9 to TRBJ1-1, with TRBD1 as a possible D gene (5 bases). This CDR3 comprises 11 residues. V lost 11 bases, J lost 5 bases, and 12 bases lay in between. The germline CDR1 and CDR2 sequences are SEHNR and FQNEAQ (reference sequence). CDR3 amino acids: CAYWGETEAFF. The CDR3 DNA sequence: TGTGCCTATTGGGGGGAGACTGAAGCTTTCTTT.

V usage is TRBV19 and J usage is TRBJ2-3, with TRBD2 as a possible D gene (6 bases). The V gene's germline CDR1 is LNHDA and CDR2 SQIVND (reference sequence). V lost 3 bases to trimming and J lost 6 bases, with 7 bases between them. The CDR3 loop spans 12 amino acids. CDR3 DNA sequence: TGTGCCAGTAGTATTGGGAGGGATACGCAGTATTTT. Its translation is CASSIGRDTQYF.

This clone came up once. V and J are TRBV7-6 and TRBJ2-5; D is possibly TRBD2 (7 bases). Germline loops: CDR1 SGHVS, CDR2 FNYEAQ. CDR3 length equals 16 residues. Trimming pared 0 bases from V and 1 base from J, leaving 12 bases between. DNA of the CDR3: TGTGCCAGCAGCTTAGCGTGGCGGGGGCCCCAAGAGACCCAGTACTTC. Translating it yields CASSLAWRGPQETQYF.

The chain uses TRBV4-3 and TRBJ1-1, with 8 bases matching TRBD1. In germline, CDR1 is LGHNA, CDR2 YSLEER. The junction had 5 bases not matched to a gene; V was cut back by 0 bases and J by 5 bases. This CDR3 has 15 residues. The CDR3 coding sequence is TGCGCCAGCAGCCAAGATTTAACAGGGGGGACTGAAGCTTTCTTT. As protein: CASSQDLTGGTEAFF.

The chain joins TRBV7-2 to TRBJ2-3; possible D gene TRBD1, 5 bases. This CDR3 spans 13 amino acids. With 6 bases removed from V and 1 base from J, the gap between germline ends came to 8 bases. Germline V gives CDR1 SGHTA, CDR2 FQGNSA. This chain's CDR3 is CASREGGTDTQYF. DNA for the CDR3: TGTGCCAGCAGAGAAGGGGGCACAGATACGCAGTATTTT.

The rearrangement links TRBV6-1 to TRBJ1-6, with 8 bases fitting TRBD1. The junction had 7 bases not matched to a gene; V was cut back by 5 bases and J by 10 bases. The CDR3 is made up of 14 amino acids. Germline V gene lookup returns CDR1 MNHNS and CDR2 SASEGT. CDR3 protein: CASSPGQEGSPLHF. The CDR3 DNA reads TGTGCCAGCAGTCCGGGACAGGAGGGATCACCCCTCCACTTT.

This clone was observed a few times. The chain is built from TRBV14 and TRBJ1-1; 7 bases agree with TRBD1. The V gene end was trimmed by 4 bases and the J gene end by 2 bases; junction bases not matched to a gene: 4. The CDR3 loop spans 14 amino acids. The V gene's germline CDR1 is SGHDN and CDR2 FVKESK. The DNA for the CDR3 is TGTGCCAGCAGCCTGACAGGGACCAACACTGAAGCTTTCTTT. Translated: CASSLTGTNTEAFF.